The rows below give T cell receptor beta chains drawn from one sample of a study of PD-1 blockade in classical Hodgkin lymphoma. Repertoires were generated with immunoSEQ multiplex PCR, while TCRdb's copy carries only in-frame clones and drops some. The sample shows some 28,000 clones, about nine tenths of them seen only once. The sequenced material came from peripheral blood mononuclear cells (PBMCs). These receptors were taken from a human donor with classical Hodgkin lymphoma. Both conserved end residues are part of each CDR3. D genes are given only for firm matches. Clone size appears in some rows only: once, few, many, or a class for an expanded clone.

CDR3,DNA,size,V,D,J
CASSTYQEGEQYF,TGTGCCAGCAGTACATACCAGGAGGGAGAGCAGTACTTC,NA,TRBV11-2,NA,TRBJ2-7
CASSDTRKAGFYGYTF,TGTGCCAGCAGTGACACCCGTAAGGCCGGCTTCTATGGCTACACCTTC,NA,TRBV2,NA,TRBJ1-2
CASSPPTGGPQETQYF,TGTGCCAGCAGCCCCCCGACAGGGGGCCCCCAAGAGACCCAGTACTTC,NA,TRBV5-4,TRBD1,TRBJ2-5
CASSLGQLDGYTF,TGTGCCAGCAGTTTAGGACAGCTTGATGGCTACACCTTC,NA,TRBV28,NA,TRBJ1-2
CASSAWTGENTEAFF,TGTGCCAGCAGTGCATGGACAGGGGAGAACACTGAAGCTTTCTTT,NA,TRBV28,TRBD1,TRBJ1-1
CASSHGQESTDTQYF,TGTGCCAGCAGCCATGGACAGGAAAGCACAGATACGCAGTATTTT,NA,TRBV7-9,TRBD1,TRBJ2-3
CASIPGGSTGVGQPQHF,TGTGCCAGCATCCCCGGGGGGTCGACAGGGGTCGGGCAGCCCCAGCATTTT,NA,TRBV28,TRBD1,TRBJ1-5
CASSSGTGGTGELFF,TGTGCCAGCAGCTCCGGGACAGGGGGCACCGGGGAGCTGTTTTTT,NA,TRBV11-2,TRBD1,TRBJ2-2
CASSPGLNTGELFF,TGTGCCAGCAGCCCGGGACTCAACACCGGGGAGCTGTTTTTT,NA,TRBV27,NA,TRBJ2-2
CASRRTGSGANVLTF,TGTGCCAGCAGGCGGACAGGCTCTGGGGCCAACGTCCTGACTTTC,NA,TRBV14,TRBD1,TRBJ2-6
CAISERSGQETQYF,TGTGCCATCAGTGAGAGGTCTGGCCAAGAGACCCAGTACTTC,NA,TRBV10-3,NA,TRBJ2-5
CASSDSTGWKEKLFF,TGTGCCAGCAGTGACTCAACAGGGTGGAAAGAAAAACTGTTTTTT,NA,TRBV6-4,NA,TRBJ1-4
CASSPRSEGEQFF,TGTGCCAGCAGCCCAAGATCCGAGGGTGAGCAGTTCTTC,NA,TRBV7-9,NA,TRBJ2-1
CASSLVPADREDSPLHF,TGTGCCAGCAGCTTGGTTCCGGCGGACAGGGAGGACTCACCCCTCCACTTT,NA,TRBV5-4,TRBD1,TRBJ1-6
CASSRVGQSTALSETQYF,TGTGCCAGCAGCCGAGTGGGGCAGTCAACAGCCCTGTCGGAGACCCAGTACTTC,NA,TRBV28,NA,TRBJ2-5
CASSRSTGGLAGLHNEQFF,TGCGCCAGCAGCCGCTCAACGGGGGGACTAGCGGGACTTCACAATGAGCAGTTCTTC,NA,TRBV4-3,TRBD2,TRBJ2-1
CASSPRGGLNTEAFF,TGTGCCAGCAGCCCGCGGGGGGGCCTAAACACTGAAGCTTTCTTT,NA,TRBV7-8,NA,TRBJ1-1
CASSLAGTSIDEQFF,TGTGCCAGCAGCTTAGCCGGGACTTCTATCGATGAGCAGTTCTTC,NA,TRBV5-4,NA,TRBJ2-1
CASTIGQWAGELFF,TGTGCCAGCACCATAGGGCAATGGGCCGGGGAGCTGTTTTTT,NA,TRBV28,NA,TRBJ2-2
CASSGNTQYF,TGTGCCAGCAGCGGTAACACCCAGTACTTC,once,TRBV7-9,NA,TRBJ2-5
CASSSGLAGGRNEQFF,TGTGCCAGCAGCTCGGGACTAGCGGGAGGAAGGAATGAGCAGTTCTTC,NA,TRBV7-7,TRBD2,TRBJ2-1
CASTHEGQGAYEQYF,TGCGCCAGCACCCACGAGGGGCAGGGTGCTTACGAGCAGTACTTC,NA,TRBV5-1,NA,TRBJ2-7
CASSHLDRADGYTF,TGCGCCAGCAGCCACCTGGACAGGGCTGATGGCTACACCTTC,NA,TRBV5-1,TRBD1,TRBJ1-2
CASSRTGLNQPQHF,TGTGCCAGCAGCCGGACAGGACTCAATCAGCCCCAGCATTTT,once,TRBV28,TRBD1,TRBJ1-5
CASSFAGTSSYEQYF,TGTGCCAGCAGCTTCGCAGGCACGAGCTCCTACGAGCAGTACTTC,NA,TRBV27,NA,TRBJ2-7
CASSKGTGAGELFF,TGTGCCAGCAGCAAAGGGACAGGGGCCGGGGAGCTGTTTTTT,NA,TRBV11-3,TRBD1,TRBJ2-2
CASSYTVGNIQYF,TGTGCCAGCAGTTACACCGTAGGAAACATTCAGTACTTC,NA,TRBV6-5,NA,TRBJ2-4
CASSPGTSAFYEQYF,TGTGCCAGCAGTCCCGGGACTAGCGCCTTCTACGAGCAGTACTTC,NA,TRBV2,TRBD2,TRBJ2-7
CASSLNDRQGPQHF,TGCGCCAGCAGCTTGAACGACAGGCAGGGGCCCCAGCATTTT,NA,TRBV5-1,NA,TRBJ1-5
CASSLSGSRADTQYF,TGTGCCAGCAGTTTAAGCGGGAGTCGGGCAGATACGCAGTATTTT,NA,TRBV11-3,TRBD2,TRBJ2-3
CASSLSWGLTDTQYF,TGTGCCAGCAGCTTAAGTTGGGGGCTCACAGATACGCAGTATTTT,NA,TRBV5-4,NA,TRBJ2-3
CASSPRGENNEQFF,TGTGCCAGCAGCCCCCGGGGGGAAAACAATGAGCAGTTCTTC,NA,TRBV9,TRBD2,TRBJ2-1
CSARGPYGYTF,TGCAGTGCTAGAGGACCCTATGGCTACACCTTC,NA,TRBV20-1,NA,TRBJ1-2
CASRAQGINQPQHF,TGTGCCAGCAGGGCTCAGGGGATCAATCAGCCCCAGCATTTT,NA,TRBV2,NA,TRBJ1-5
CASSFQGVNQPQHF,TGTGCCAGCAGTTTCCAGGGTGTCAATCAGCCCCAGCATTTT,NA,TRBV27,NA,TRBJ1-5
CSPGGGEGVPEKLFF,TGCAGCCCCGGGGGAGGGGAGGGGGTCCCAGAAAAACTGTTTTTT,NA,TRBV29-1,NA,TRBJ1-4
CASSPSSEQFF,TGTGCCAGCAGTCCCTCGTCTGAGCAGTTCTTC,NA,TRBV7-6,NA,TRBJ2-1
CASGVSVGELFF,TGTGCCAGCGGGGTTAGTGTCGGGGAGCTGTTTTTT,NA,TRBV7-9,NA,TRBJ2-2
CASSIGQENNNEQFF,TGTGCCAGTAGTATAGGACAGGAAAACAACAATGAGCAGTTCTTC,NA,TRBV19,NA,TRBJ2-1
CASSLGLAGSDEQFF,TGTGCCAGCAGCTTAGGTCTAGCGGGATCCGATGAGCAGTTCTTC,NA,TRBV7-9,TRBD2,TRBJ2-1